This is a list of T cell receptor beta chains from one sample in a study of OX40 agonist ivuxolimab in advanced cancers. The method was immunoSEQ multiplex PCR; TCRdb's version includes in-frame clones alone and lacks a portion of them. This sample has 150,000 to 170,000 clones, with roughly 94% found just once. The material sequenced was CD4+ or CD8+ T cells sorted from blood, taken in a trial of the OX40 agonist ivuxolimab. The receptors derive from an adult with an advanced solid tumor such as melanoma, head and neck, liver or kidney cancer. Each CDR3 is given without its conserved first and last residue. The order of the fields is V gene, clone size, D gene, J gene, CDR3 protein. D genes are given only for firm matches. Part of the rows lack a size; the others show once, few, many or a class for expanded clones.

TRBV18,.,.,TRBJ1-1,ASSPPQQGTAF
TRBV5-4,.,TRBD2,TRBJ2-7,ASSQDQLAGTYEQY
TRBV29-1,.,TRBD1,TRBJ2-7,SATDRGPGEQY
TRBV19,.,TRBD1,TRBJ2-3,ASEGAGVDTQY
TRBV13,.,.,TRBJ1-5,ASSQRDSNQPQH
TRBV5-4,.,TRBD2,TRBJ2-4,ASSTGGGNIQY
TRBV6-5,.,TRBD1,TRBJ2-3,ASSYLAGGAKDTQY
TRBV7-2,.,.,TRBJ1-2,ASSLDALSGYT
TRBV18,.,TRBD1,TRBJ1-4,ASSPPQGQGADGKLF
TRBV6-6,.,.,TRBJ1-1,ASRWDTEAF
TRBV10-1,.,.,TRBJ1-1,ASSESSVNTEAF
TRBV5-1,.,.,TRBJ2-5,ASSLSSGQETQY
TRBV27,.,TRBD1,TRBJ1-5,ASSPQGAEQPQH
TRBV4-1,.,.,TRBJ2-3,ASSQLGDTDTQY
TRBV5-5,.,.,TRBJ1-5,ASSLDRANQPQH
TRBV7-2,.,.,TRBJ2-7,ASSFPHQRGMYQY
TRBV2,.,.,TRBJ1-5,ASSARGGNQPQH
TRBV19,.,.,TRBJ2-1,ASRAGPGYNEQF
TRBV6-1,.,.,TRBJ2-3,ASSLTGDRTDTQY
TRBV19,.,.,TRBJ2-3,ASSFQHTLDTQY
TRBV7-8,.,TRBD2,TRBJ2-1,ASSLTSGVPSYNEQF
TRBV18,.,.,TRBJ1-6,ASSPSTGNSPLH
TRBV5-5,.,.,TRBJ1-1,ASSFGGSANTEAF
TRBV2,few,.,TRBJ1-6,ASSETGGVRSPLH
TRBV9,.,.,TRBJ2-1,ASSVRGGGGGEQF
TRBV7-2,.,TRBD1,TRBJ1-1,ASSQLRGVTEAF
TRBV18,.,TRBD2,TRBJ2-7,ASSPSGTSSYEQY
TRBV7-3,.,TRBD1,TRBJ1-1,ASSRTGLQPF
TRBV15,.,TRBD2,TRBJ2-1,ATSRDEREGVKSYNEQF
TRBV5-1,.,.,TRBJ2-5,ASSRFTGDEETQY
TRBV6-5,.,TRBD2,TRBJ2-3,ASSYSYGLGADTQY
TRBV5-4,once,TRBD1,TRBJ2-3,ASSFRQGAQVDTQY
TRBV7-2,once,TRBD1,TRBJ2-1,ASSLLQGTILQF
TRBV27,.,.,TRBJ2-5,ASRRNLRETQY
TRBV4-1,.,.,TRBJ2-3,ASSQEPPYTQY
TRBV9,.,.,TRBJ1-3,ASSPSPGISGNTIY
TRBV5-4,.,.,TRBJ1-4,ASSWGTAGGNEKLF
TRBV6-6,.,TRBD1,TRBJ1-2,ASTRTGEAYGYT
TRBV2,.,.,TRBJ1-2,ASSVRQSYGYT
TRBV11-2,.,.,TRBJ2-5,ASSLEIGGETQY
TRBV19,.,.,TRBJ2-1,ASSNQGNTEQF
TRBV6-4,.,.,TRBJ2-6,ASSDGDAGANVLT
TRBV2,.,.,TRBJ2-3,ASSGGRTDTQY
TRBV28,.,.,TRBJ1-4,ASSAGNKNEKLF
TRBV9,.,.,TRBJ1-1,ASSSRPSPTLAF
TRBV6-1,.,.,TRBJ1-2,ALNEGRSVHGYT
TRBV27,.,.,TRBJ1-5,ASTSLRGKGNQPQH
TRBV2,.,.,TRBJ2-5,ASSERETQY
TRBV29-1,once,.,TRBJ1-3,SVAASGNTIY
TRBV7-9,.,TRBD1,TRBJ1-2,ASSSGTAGHSYT
TRBV28,.,TRBD1,TRBJ1-5,ASSLPGGSQPQH
TRBV7-2,.,TRBD2,TRBJ2-7,ASSFYREGEQY
TRBV5-1,.,.,TRBJ1-5,ASSLGSNQPQH
TRBV6-5,once,.,TRBJ1-5,ASSLGGNSNQPQH
TRBV9,.,.,TRBJ1-1,ASSTGPNTEAF
TRBV10-2,.,.,TRBJ2-7,ASSESRLGEQY
TRBV6-6,few,.,TRBJ1-5,ASVSRISNQPQH